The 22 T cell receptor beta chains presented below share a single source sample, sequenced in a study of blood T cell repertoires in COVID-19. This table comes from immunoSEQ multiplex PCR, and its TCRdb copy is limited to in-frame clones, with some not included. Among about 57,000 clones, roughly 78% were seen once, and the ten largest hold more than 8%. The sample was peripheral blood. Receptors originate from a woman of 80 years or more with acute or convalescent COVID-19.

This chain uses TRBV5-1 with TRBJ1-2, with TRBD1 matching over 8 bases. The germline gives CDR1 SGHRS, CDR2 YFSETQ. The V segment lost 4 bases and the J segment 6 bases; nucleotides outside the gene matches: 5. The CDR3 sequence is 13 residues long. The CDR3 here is CASSLQGADGYTF. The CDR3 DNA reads TGCGCCAGCAGCCTTCAGGGGGCGGATGGCTACACCTTC.

The CDR3 sequence is CASSSQGSSGNTIYF. CDR3 coding DNA: TGTGCCAGCAGTTCACAGGGTTCTTCTGGAAACACCATATATTTT. The rearrangement links TRBV28 to TRBJ1-3; weak D call: TRBD1 (6 bases). V was cut by 4 bases and J by 1 base, with 11 bases left in between. Germline assignment: CDR1 MDHEN and CDR2 SYDVKM. This CDR3 region has 15 residues.

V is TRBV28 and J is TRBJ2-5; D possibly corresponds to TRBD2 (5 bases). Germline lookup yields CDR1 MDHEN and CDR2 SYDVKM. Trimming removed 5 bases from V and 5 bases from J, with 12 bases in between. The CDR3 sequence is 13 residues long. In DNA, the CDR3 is TGTGCCAGCAGTCCCGGAGGCGTGGAGACCCAGTACTTC. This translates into CASSPGGVETQYF.

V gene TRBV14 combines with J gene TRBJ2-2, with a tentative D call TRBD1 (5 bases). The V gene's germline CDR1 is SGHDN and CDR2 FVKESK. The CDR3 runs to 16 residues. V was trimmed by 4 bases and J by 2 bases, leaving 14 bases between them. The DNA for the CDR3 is TGTGCCAGCAGCCGCCAGGGCAACTTAAACACCGGGGAGCTGTTTTTT. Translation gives CASSRQGNLNTGELFF.

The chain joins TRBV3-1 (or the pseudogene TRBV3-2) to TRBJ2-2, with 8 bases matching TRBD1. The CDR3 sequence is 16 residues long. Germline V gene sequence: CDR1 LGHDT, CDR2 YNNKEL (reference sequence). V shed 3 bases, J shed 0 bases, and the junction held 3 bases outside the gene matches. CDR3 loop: CASSHLGQANTGELFF. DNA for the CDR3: TGTGCCAGCAGCCACCTGGGACAGGCGAACACCGGGGAGCTGTTTTTT.

This chain's CDR3 is CSVRGTSGDNEQFF. The CDR3 DNA sequence: TGCAGCGTTCGGGGGACTAGCGGGGACAATGAGCAGTTCTTC. The rearrangement joins TRBV29-1 to TRBJ2-1, with 13 bases matching TRBD2. After removal of 5 bases from V and 5 bases from J, the junction contained 3 bases not matched to a gene. Germline V gene sequence: CDR1 SQVTM, CDR2 ANQGSEA. The CDR3 consists of 14 residues.

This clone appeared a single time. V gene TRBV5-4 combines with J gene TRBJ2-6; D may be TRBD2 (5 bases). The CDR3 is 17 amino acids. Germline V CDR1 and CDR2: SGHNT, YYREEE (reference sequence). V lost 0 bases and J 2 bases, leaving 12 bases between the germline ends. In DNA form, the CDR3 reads TGTGCCAGCAGCTTGGATTCGGGGTGGACTGGGGCCAACGTCCTGACTTTC. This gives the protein CASSLDSGWTGANVLTF.

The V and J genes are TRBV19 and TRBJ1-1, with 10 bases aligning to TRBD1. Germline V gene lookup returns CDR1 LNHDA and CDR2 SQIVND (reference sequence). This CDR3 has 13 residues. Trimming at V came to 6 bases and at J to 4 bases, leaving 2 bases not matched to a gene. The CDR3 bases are TGTGCCAGTAGCTGGGACAGGGGCACTGAAGCTTTCTTT. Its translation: CASSWDRGTEAFF.

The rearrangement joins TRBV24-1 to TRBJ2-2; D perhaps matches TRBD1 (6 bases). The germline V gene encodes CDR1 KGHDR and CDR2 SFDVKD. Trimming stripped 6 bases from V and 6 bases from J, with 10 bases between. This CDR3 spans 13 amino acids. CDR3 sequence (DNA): TGTGCCACCAGTCCACAGGGAGCCGGGGAGCTGTTTTTT. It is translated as CATSPQGAGELFF.

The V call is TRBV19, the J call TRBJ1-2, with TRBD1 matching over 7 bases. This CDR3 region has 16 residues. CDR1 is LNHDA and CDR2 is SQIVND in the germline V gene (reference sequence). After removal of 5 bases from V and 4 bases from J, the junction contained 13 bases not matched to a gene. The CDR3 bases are TGTGCCAGTAGTCCCCGCGGGCCAGACAGGGTCTATGGCTACACCTTC. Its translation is CASSPRGPDRVYGYTF.

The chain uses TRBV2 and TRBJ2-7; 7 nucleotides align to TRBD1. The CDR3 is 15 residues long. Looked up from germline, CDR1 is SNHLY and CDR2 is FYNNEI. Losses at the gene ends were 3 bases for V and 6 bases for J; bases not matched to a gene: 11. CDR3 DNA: TGTGCCAGCAGTGAGAACAGGGGATGGAGTTTCGAGCAGTACTTC. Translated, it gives CASSENRGWSFEQYF.

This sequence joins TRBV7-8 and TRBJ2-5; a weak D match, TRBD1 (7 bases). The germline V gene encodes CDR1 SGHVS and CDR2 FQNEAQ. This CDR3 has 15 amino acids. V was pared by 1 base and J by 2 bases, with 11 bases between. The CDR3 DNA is TGTGCCAGCAGCTTAGGGCAGGGGGGTCAAGAGACCCAGTACTTC. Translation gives CASSLGQGGQETQYF. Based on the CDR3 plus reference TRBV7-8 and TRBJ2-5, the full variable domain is GAGVSQSPRYKVAKRGQDVALRCDPISGHVSLFWYQQALGQGPEFLTYFQNEAQLDKSGLPSDRFFAERPEGSVSTLKIQRTQQEDSAVYLCASSLGQGGQETQYFGPGTRLLVL.

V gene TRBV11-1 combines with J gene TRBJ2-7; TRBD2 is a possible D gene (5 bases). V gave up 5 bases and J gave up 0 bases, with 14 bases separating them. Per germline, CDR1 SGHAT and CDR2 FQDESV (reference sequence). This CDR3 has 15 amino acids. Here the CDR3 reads CASSPRDGSSYEQYF. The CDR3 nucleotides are TGTGCCAGCAGCCCCCGAGATGGGAGCTCCTACGAGCAGTACTTC.

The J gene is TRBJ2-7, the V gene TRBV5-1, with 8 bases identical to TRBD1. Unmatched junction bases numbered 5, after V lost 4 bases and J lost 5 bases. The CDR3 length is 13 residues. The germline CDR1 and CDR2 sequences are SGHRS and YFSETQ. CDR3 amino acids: CASSKDRVDEQYF. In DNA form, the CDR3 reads TGCGCCAGCAGCAAGGACAGGGTGGACGAGCAGTACTTC. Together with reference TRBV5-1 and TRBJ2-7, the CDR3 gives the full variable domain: KAGVTQTPRYLIKTRGQQVTLSCSPISGHRSVSWYQQTPGQGLQFLFEYFSETQRNKGNFPGRFSGRQFSNSRSEMNVSTLELGDSALYLCASSKDRVDEQYFGPGTRLTVT.

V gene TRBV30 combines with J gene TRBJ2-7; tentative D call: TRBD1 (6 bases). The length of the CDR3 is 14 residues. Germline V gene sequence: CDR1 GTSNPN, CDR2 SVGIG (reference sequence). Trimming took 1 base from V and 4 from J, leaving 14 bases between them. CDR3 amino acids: CAWSGGRGIYEQYF. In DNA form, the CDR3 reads TGTGCCTGGAGTGGGGGCAGGGGTATTTACGAGCAGTACTTC.

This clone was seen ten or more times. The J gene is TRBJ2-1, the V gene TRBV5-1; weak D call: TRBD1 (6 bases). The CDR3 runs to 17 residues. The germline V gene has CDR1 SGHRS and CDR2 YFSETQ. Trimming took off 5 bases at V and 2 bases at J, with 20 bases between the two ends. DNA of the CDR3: TGCGCCAGCAGGTTAACGACCGGGACACGAGCCTACAATGAGCAGTTCTTC. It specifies CASRLTTGTRAYNEQFF.

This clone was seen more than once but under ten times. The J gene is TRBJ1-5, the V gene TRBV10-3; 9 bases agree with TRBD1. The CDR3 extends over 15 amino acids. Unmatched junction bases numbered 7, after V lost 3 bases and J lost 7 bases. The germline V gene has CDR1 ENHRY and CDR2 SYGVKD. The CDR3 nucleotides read TGTGCCATCAGTGAAGGGGGACAGGGTAACCAGCCCCAGCATTTT. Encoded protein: CAISEGGQGNQPQHF.

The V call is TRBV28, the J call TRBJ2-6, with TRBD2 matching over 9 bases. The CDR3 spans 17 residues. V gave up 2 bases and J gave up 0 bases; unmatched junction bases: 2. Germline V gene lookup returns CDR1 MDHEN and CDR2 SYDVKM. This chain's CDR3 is CASSLGGRASGANVLTF. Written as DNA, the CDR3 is TGTGCCAGCAGTTTAGGCGGGAGGGCCTCTGGGGCCAACGTCCTGACTTTC.

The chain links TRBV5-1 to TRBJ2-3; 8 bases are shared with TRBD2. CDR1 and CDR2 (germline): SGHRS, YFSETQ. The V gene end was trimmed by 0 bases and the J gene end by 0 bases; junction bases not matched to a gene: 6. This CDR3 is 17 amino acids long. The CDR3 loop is CASSLVDSGDSTDTQYF. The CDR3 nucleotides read TGCGCCAGCAGCTTGGTTGATAGCGGGGACAGCACAGATACGCAGTATTTT.

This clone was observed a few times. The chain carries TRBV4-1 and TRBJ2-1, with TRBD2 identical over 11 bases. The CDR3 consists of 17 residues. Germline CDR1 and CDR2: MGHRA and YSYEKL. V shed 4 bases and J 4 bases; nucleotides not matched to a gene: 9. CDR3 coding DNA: TGCGCCAGCAGCCTCCAGCCCGGGACTAGCGGATACAATGAGCAGTTCTTC. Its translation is CASSLQPGTSGYNEQFF.

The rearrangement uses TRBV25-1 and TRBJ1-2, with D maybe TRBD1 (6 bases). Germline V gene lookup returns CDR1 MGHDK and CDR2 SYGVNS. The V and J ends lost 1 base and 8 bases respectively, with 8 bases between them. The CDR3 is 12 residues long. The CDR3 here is CASSEFRGGYTF. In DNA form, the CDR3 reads TGTGCCAGCAGTGAATTTAGGGGGGGCTACACCTTC.

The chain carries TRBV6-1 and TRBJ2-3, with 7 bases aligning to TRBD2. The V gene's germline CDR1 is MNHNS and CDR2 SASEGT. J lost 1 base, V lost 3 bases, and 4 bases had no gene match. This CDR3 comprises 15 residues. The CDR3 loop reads CASSDFAGGTDTQYF. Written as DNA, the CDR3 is TGTGCCAGCAGTGATTTTGCGGGGGGCACAGATACGCAGTATTTT.